This T cell receptor beta chain was profiled in a study of blood T cell repertoires in COVID-19. Whole-study context: PBMCs, B-cell-depleted T cells, or T cells were the source of the cDNA or gDNA that made up the material.

The CDR3 spans 15 residues. Germline loops: CDR1 SGHTA, CDR2 FQGTGA. The ends lost 1 base at V and 3 bases at J; junction bases unmatched: 6. Per the authors' pipeline: Amplification of reference gene primers was used by the study to estimate nucleated cell counts. Sequenced by immunoSEQ multiplex PCR; TCRdb stores in-frame clones only, minus some. That table gives V, J and clone size, and the DNA gave D and trimming. The table lists some 200,000 clones, about 78% of them singletons, with roughly 6% in the top ten. This clone was counted once. The TCR sequence derives from a woman aged 70-85 years with acute or convalescent COVID-19. This sequence joins TRBV7-3 and TRBJ2-7; 7 bases are shared with TRBD2. The sequenced sample was peripheral blood. This chain's CDR3 is CASSLIAGEGYEQYF. The CDR3 bases are TGTGCCAGCAGCTTAATTGCGGGAGAAGGCTACGAGCAGTACTTC.